This TCR beta chain appears in the sequencing data of a study of CD8+ T cells in alopecia areata. Background on the study: Tofacitinib ran for 6 to 18 months before 6 months off drug.

Overall study results and limits: Sequencing of scalp samples also captures resident alphabeta T cells of normal skin. Clonality exceeded that of normal scalp in lesional scalp, most notably in alopecia totalis/universalis.

After isolation, RNA underwent reverse transcription to generate cDNA as the sequencing template. Only in-frame clones appear in the TCRdb table, and some are missing; sequencing was by immunoSEQ multiplex PCR. This table holds about 11,000 clones, over 55% found once. The CDR3 sequence is 11 residues long. Germline V gives CDR1 SGHVS, CDR2 FQNEAQ. Trimming left V 2 bases short and J 8 bases short, with 4 bases between. Both peripheral blood and punch biopsies of lesional scalp skin were obtained from patients who had alopecia areata. This clone ranks as medium-sized. Its cognate antigen is unknown. The material sequenced was skin. The sequence was obtained from a human donor with alopecia areata. This chain uses TRBV7-8 with TRBJ2-1; D is unclear. CDR3 sequence reads: CASSLSHEQFF. The DNA for the CDR3 is TGTGCCAGCAGCTTATCCCATGAGCAGTTCTTC.